In its sample, the clone carrying this T cell receptor beta chain was seen a few times. Its antigen remains unidentified. The germline V gene encodes CDR1 SGHTA and CDR2 FQGNSA. This CDR3 region has 15 residues. V was cut by 7 bases and J by 2 bases, with 12 bases left in between. TCRdb re-analysed the reads in MiXCR, keeping a single row per CDR3 protein. The sample has 450,000 to 600,000 distinct CDR3 sequences; approximately 42% are singletons. The data stem from a study of T cell repertoires in cytomegalovirus infection. Study results and caveats: Carriers of CMV plus the relevant HLA were identified by cumulative public TCR beta family frequency. Clonotype analysis showed dominance of the ex vivo response by HLA-C-restricted CMV-specific TCR beta clonotypes.

This sequence was found in a human donor in good health (CMV status not recorded). Some clones in this sample may be carry-over from other donors' samples. The material was cultured PBMCs, obtained from culture after CMV antigen stimulation. The chain combines TRBV7-2 with TRBJ2-6; either TRBD1 or TRBD2 may fit D (6 bases each). In DNA form, the CDR3 reads TGTGCCAGCACGGGGGCGTTCCCTGGGGCCAACGTCCTGACTTTC. This codes for CASTGAFPGANVLTF.